The clone carrying this T cell receptor beta chain was observed once. The data derive from a study of blood T cell repertoires in COVID-19. The wider study: Whether acute or convalescent, the COVID-19 samples came from the United States, Italy and Spain.

TCRdb's table, derived via immunoSEQ multiplex PCR, lists solely in-frame clones and lacks some. The table records about 190,000 clones, roughly 91% of them present only once. CDR1 is MDHEN and CDR2 is SYDVKM in the germline V gene. The CDR3 runs to 15 residues. Unmatched junction bases numbered 11, after V lost 6 bases and J lost 7 bases. The sequencing sample was made of peripheral blood. The genes are TRBV28 and TRBJ2-1, with 8 bases matching TRBD2. The receptor was derived from a human donor in a cohort sampled during active COVID-19. CDR3: CASSQAGAGGNEQFF. The CDR3 DNA follows: TGTGCCAGCAGCCAAGCGGGAGCGGGTGGTAATGAGCAGTTCTTC.